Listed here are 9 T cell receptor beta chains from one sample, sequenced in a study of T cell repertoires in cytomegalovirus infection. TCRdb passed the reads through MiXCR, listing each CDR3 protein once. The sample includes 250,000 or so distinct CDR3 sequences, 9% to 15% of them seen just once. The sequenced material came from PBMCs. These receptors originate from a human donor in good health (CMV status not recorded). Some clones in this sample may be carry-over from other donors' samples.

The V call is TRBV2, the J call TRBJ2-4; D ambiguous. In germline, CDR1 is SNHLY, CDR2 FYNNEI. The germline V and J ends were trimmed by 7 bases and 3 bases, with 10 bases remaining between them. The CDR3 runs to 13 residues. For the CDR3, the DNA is TGTGCCAGCATAAGGGATGTCAAAAACATTCAGTACTTC. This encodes CASIRDVKNIQYF.

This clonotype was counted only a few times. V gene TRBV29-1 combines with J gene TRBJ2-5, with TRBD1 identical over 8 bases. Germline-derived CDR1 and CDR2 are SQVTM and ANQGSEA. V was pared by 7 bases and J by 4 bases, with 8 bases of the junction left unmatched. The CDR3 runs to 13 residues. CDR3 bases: TGCAGCGGAGACAGGGGAGGACGAGAGACCCAGTACTTC. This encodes CSGDRGGRETQYF.

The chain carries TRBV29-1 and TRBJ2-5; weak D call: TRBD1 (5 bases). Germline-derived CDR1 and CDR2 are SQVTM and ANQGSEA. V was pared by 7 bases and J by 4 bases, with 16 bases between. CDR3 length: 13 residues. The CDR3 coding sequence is TGCAGCGGGGCCTATGGGGCGCGAGAGACCCAGTACTTC. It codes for CSGAYGARETQYF.

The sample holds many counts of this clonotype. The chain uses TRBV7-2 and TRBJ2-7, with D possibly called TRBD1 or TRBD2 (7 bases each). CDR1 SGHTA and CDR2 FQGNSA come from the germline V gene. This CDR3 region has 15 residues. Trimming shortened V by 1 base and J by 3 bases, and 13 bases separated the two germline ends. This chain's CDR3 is CASSLGQGGIYEQYF. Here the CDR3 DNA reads TGTGCCAGCAGCTTAGGGCAGGGGGGGATCTACGAGCAGTACTTC.

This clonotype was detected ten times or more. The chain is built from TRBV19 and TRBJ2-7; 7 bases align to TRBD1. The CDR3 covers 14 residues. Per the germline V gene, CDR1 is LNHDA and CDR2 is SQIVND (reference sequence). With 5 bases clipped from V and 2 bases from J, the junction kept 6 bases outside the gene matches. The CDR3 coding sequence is TGTGCCAGTAGTCTCCGGGACAGTCCCTACGAGCAGTACTTC. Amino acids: CASSLRDSPYEQYF.

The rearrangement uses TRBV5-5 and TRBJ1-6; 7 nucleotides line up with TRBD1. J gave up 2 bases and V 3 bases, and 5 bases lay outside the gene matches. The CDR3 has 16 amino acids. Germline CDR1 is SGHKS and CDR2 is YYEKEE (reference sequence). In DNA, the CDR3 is TGTGCCAGCAGCTACTACAGGGGCGCCTATAATTCACCCCTCCACTTT. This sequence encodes CASSYYRGAYNSPLHF.

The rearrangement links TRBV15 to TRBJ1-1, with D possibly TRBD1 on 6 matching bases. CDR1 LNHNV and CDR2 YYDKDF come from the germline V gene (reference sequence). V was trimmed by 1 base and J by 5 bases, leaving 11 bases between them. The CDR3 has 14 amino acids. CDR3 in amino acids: CATSRGLQGTEAFF. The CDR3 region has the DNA TGTGCCACCAGCAGAGGCCTTCAGGGGACTGAAGCTTTCTTT.

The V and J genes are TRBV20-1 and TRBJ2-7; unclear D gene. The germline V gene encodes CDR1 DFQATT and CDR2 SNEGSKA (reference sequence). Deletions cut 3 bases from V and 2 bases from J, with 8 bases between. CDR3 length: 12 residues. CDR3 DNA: TGCAGTGCTAGGGTCTCAACCTACGAGCAGTACTTC. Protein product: CSARVSTYEQYF.

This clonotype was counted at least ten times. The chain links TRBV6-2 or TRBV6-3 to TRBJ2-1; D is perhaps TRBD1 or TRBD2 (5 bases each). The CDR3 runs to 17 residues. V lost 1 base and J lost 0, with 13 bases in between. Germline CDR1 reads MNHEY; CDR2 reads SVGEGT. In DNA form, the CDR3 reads TGTGCCAGCAGTTACTTGAGGGGATCGAGCTCCTACAATGAGCAGTTCTTC. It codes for CASSYLRGSSSYNEQFF.